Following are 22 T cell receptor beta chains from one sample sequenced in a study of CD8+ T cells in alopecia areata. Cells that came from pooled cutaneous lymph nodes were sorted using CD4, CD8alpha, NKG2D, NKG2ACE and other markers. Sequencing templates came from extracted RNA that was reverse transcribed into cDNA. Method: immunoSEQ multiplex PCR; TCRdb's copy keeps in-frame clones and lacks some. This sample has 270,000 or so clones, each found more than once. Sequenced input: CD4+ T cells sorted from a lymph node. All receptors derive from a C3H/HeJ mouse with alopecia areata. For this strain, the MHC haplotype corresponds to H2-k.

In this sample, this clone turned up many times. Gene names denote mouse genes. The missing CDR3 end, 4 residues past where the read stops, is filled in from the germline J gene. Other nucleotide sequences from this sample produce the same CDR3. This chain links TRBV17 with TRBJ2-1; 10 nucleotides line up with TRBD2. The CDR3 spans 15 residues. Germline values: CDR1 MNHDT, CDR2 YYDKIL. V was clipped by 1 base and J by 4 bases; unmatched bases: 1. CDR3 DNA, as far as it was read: TGTGCTAGCAGTAGAGGACTGGGGGGATATGCT. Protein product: CASSRGLGGYA. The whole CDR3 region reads CASSRGLGGYAEQFF.

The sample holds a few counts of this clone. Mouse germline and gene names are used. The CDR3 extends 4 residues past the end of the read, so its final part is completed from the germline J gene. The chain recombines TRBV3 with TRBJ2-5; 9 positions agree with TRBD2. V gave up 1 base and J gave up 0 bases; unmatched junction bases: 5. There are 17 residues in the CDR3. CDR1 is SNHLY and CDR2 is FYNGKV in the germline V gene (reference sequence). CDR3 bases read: TGTGCCAGCAGCTTAGAGGTGGGGGGGCTTAACCAAGAC. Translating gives CASSLEVGGLNQD. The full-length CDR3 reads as CASSLEVGGLNQDTQYF.

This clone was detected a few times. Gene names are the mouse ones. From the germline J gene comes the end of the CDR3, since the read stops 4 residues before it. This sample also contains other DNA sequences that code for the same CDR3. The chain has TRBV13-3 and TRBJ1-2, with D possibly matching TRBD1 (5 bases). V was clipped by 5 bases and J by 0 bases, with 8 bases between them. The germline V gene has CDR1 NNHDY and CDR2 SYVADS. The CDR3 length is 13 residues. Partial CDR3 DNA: TGTGCCAGCAGCCGGGGGGCAAACTCC. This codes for CASSRGANS. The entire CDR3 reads CASSRGANSDYTF.

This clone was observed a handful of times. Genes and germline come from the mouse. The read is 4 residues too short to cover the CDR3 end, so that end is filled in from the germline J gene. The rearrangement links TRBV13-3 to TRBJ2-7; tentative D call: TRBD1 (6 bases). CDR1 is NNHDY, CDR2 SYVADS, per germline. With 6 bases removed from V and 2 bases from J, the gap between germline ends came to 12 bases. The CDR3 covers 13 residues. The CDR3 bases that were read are TGTGCCAGCATCCCGGGACAAACCTAT. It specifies CASIPGQTY. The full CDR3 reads CASIPGQTYEQYF.

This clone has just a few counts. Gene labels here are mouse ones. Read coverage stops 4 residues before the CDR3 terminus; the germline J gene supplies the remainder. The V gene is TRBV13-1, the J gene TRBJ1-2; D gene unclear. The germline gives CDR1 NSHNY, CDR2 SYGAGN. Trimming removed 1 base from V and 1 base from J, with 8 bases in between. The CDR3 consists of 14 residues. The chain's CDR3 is CASSDQTRNSDYTF. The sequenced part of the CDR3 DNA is TGTGCCAGCAGTGATCAAACAAGAAACTCC.

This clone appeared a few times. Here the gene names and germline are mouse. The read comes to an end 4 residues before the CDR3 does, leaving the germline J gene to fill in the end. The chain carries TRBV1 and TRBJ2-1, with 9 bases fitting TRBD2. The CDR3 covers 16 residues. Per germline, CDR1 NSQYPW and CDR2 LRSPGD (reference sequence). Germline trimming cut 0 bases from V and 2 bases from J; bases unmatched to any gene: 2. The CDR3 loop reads CTCSADLGGYYAEQFF. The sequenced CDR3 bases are TGCACCTGCAGTGCAGATCTGGGGGGGTACTATGCT.

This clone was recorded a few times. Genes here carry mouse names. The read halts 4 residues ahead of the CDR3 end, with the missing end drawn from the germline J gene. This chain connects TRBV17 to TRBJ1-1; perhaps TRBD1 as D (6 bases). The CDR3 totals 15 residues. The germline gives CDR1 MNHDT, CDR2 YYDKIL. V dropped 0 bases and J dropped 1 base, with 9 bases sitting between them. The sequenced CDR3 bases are TGTGCTAGCAGTAGAGATGGACAGAGGAACACA. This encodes CASSRDGQRNT. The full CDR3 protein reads CASSRDGQRNTEVFF.

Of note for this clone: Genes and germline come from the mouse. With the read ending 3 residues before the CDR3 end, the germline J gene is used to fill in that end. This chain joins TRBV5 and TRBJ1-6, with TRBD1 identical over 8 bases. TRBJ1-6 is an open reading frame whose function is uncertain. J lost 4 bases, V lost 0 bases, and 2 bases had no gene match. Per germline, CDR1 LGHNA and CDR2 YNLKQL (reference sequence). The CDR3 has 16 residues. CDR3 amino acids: CASSQEWTGYNSPLYF. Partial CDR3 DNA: TGTGCCAGCAGCCAAGAATGGACAGGGTATAATTCGCCC.

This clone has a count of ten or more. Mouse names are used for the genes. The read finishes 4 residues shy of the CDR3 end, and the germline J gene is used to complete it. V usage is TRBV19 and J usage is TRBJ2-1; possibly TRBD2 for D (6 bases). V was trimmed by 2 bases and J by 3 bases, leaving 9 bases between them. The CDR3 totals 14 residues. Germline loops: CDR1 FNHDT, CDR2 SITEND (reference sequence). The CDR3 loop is CASSIWGTYAEQFF. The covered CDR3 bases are TGTGCCAGCAGTATTTGGGGGACCTATGCT.

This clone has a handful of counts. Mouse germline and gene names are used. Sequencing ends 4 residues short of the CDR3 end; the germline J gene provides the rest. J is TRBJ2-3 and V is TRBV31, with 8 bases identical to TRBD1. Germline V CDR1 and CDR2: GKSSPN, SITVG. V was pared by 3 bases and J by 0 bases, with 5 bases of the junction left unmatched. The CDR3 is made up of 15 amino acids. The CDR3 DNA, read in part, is TGTGCCTGGAGACGGGACAGGACTAGTGCAGAA. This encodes CAWRRDRTSAE. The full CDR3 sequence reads CAWRRDRTSAETLYF.

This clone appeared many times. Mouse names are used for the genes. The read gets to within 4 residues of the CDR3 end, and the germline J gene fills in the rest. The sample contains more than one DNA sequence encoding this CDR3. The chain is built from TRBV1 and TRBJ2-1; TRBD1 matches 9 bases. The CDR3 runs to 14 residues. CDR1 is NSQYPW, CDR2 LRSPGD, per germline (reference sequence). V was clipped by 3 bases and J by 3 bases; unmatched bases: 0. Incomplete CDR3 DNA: TGCACCTGCAGTGCGACAGGGGGCTATGCT. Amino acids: CTCSATGGYA. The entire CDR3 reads CTCSATGGYAEQFF.

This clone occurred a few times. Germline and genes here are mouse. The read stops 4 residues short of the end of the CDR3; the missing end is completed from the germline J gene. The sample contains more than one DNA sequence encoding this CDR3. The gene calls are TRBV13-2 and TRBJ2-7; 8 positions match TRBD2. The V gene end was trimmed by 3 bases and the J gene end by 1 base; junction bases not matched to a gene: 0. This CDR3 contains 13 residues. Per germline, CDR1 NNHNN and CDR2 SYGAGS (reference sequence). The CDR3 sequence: CASGGTGSYEQYF. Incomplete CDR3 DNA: TGTGCCAGCGGTGGGACTGGGTCCTAT.

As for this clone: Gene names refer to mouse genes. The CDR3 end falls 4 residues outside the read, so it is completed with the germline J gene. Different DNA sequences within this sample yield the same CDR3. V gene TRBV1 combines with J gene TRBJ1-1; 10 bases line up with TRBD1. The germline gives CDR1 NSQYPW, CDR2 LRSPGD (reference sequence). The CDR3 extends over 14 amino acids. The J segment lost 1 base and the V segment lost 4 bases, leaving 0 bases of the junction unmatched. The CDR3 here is CTCSGDRGNTEVFF. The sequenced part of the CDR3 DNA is TGCACCTGCAGTGGGGACAGGGGAAACACA.

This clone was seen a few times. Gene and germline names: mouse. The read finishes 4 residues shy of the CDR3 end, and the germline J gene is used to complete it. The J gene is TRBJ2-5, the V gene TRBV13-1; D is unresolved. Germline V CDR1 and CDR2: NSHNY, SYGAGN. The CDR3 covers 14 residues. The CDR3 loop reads CASSDAPGLDTQYF. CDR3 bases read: TGTGCCAGCAGTGATGCCCCTGGTTTGGAC.

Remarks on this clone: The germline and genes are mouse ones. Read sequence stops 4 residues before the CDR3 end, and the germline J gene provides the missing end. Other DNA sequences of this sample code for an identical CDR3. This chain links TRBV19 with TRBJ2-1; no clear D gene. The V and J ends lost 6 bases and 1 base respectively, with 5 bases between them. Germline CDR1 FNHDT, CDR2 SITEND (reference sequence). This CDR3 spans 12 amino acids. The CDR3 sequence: CASTENYAEQFF. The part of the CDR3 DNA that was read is TGTGCCAGCACAGAGAACTATGCT.

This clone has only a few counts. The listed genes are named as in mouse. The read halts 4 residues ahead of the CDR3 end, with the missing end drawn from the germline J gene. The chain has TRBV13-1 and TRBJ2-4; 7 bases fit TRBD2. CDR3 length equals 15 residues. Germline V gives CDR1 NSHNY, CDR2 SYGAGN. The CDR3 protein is CASSDAVLGENTLYF. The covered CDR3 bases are TGTGCCAGCAGTGATGCAGTCCTGGGGGAAAAC.

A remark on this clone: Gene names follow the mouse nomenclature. The CDR3 DNA, read in part, is TGTGCCAGCAGTGAGACTGGGGGGAGGGATGCT. Protein product: CASSETGGRDA. The full CDR3 sequence reads CASSETGGRDAEQFF. The J gene is TRBJ2-1, the V gene TRBV13-1, with 10 nucleotides matching TRBD2. The read ends 4 residues early relative to the CDR3; the germline J gene fills the gap. The CDR3 has 15 residues. V lost 2 bases, J lost 5 bases, and 4 bases stayed unmatched. CDR1 and CDR2 (germline): NSHNY, SYGAGN.

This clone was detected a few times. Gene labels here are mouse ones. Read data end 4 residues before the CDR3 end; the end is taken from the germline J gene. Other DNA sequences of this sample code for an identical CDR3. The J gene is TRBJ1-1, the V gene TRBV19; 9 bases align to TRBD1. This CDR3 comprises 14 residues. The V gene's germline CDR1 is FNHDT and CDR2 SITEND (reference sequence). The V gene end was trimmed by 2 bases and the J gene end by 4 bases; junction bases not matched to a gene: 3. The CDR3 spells CASSIRDRVTEVFF. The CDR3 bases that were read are TGTGCCAGCAGTATCCGGGACAGGGTCACA.

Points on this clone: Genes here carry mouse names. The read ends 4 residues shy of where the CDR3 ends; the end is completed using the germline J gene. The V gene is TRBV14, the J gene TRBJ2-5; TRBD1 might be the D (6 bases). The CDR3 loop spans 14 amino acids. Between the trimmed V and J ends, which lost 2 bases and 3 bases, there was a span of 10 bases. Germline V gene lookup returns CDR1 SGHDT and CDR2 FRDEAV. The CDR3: CASSLGQKQDTQYF. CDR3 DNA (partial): TGTGCCAGCAGTTTGGGACAAAAACAAGAC.

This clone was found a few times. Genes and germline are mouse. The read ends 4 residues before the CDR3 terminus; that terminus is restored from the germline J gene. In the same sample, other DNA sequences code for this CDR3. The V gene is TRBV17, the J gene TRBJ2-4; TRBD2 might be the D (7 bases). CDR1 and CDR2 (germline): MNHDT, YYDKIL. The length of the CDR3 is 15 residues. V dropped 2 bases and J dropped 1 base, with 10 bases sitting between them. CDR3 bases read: TGTGCTAGCAGTAGATGGGGGGCCGGTCAAAAC. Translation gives CASSRWGAGQN. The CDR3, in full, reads CASSRWGAGQNTLYF.

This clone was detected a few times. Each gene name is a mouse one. CDR3 bases read: TGTGCCAGCAGTGAGAGGGGGGGACAAAAC. Its protein is CASSERGGQN. The whole CDR3 protein is CASSERGGQNTLYF. The genes are TRBV13-1 and TRBJ2-4; possibly TRBD2 for D (7 bases). The read ends 4 residues early relative to the CDR3; the germline J gene fills the gap. The CDR3 is 14 amino acids. Germline V gene sequence: CDR1 NSHNY, CDR2 SYGAGN. The V end was cut by 2 bases, the J end by 3 bases, with 10 bases between.

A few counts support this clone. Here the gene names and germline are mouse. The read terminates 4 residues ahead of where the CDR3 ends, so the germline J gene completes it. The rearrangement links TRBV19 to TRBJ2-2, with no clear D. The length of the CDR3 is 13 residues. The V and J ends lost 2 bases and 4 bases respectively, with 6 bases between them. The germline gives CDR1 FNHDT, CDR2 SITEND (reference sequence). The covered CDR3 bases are TGTGCCAGCAGTATCCCAGGCACCGGG. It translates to CASSIPGTG. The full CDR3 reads CASSIPGTGQLYF.